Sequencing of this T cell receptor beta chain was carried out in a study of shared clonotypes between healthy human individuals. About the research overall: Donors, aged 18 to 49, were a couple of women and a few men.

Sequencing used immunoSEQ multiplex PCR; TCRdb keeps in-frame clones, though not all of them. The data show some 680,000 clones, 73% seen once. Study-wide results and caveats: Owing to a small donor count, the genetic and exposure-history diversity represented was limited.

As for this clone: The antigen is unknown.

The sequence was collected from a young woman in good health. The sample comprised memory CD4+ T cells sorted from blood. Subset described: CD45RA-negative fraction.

The CDR3 protein is CASSWGDMNTEAFF. Written as DNA, the CDR3 is TGTGCCAGCAGTTGGGGAGACATGAACACTGAAGCTTTCTTT. V is TRBV25-1 and J is TRBJ1-1; D is uncertain. CDR3 length: 14 residues. With 5 bases removed from V and 0 bases from J, the gap between germline ends came to 10 bases. CDR1 and CDR2 (germline): MGHDK, SYGVNS. The full variable domain, rest sourced from reference TRBV25-1 and TRBJ1-1, is EADIYQTPRYLVIGTGKKITLECSQTMGHDKMYWYQQDPGMELHLIHYSYGVNSTEKGDLSSESTVSRIRTEHFPLTLESARPSHTSQYLCASSWGDMNTEAFFGQGTRLTVV.